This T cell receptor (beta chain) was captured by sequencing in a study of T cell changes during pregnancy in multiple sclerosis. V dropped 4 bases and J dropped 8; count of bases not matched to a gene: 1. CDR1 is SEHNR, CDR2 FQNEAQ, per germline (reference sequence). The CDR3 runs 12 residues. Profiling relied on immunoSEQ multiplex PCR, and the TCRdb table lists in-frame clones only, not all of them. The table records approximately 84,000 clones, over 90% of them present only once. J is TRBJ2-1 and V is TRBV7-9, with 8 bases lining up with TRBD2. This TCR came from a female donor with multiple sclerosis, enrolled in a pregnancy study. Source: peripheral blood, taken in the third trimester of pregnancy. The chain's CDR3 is CASSSGGHEQFF. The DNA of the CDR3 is TGTGCCAGCAGCTCGGGAGGGCATGAGCAGTTCTTC.